The rows below give T cell receptor beta chains drawn from one sample of a study of identical twins. TCRdb reprocessed the 5' RACE reads with MiXCR, giving one entry per CDR3 protein. The sample records under 250,000 distinct CDR3 sequences, 7.5% being singletons. This sample was shared with a second study, whose subject was yellow fever vaccine responses in identical twins.

Sample: memory (CD45RO+) T cells sorted from blood. The receptors stem from a woman under 30 in good health. The CDR3 runs from the conserved cysteine through the conserved F or W. The order of the fields is V gene, clone size, J gene, CDR3 protein. Not all rows give a size; the values are once, few, many and, for expanded clones, a class.

TRBV29-1	many	TRBJ2-1	CSVELESSYNEQFF
TRBV28	.	TRBJ1-4	CASRRQGGSNEKLFF
TRBV20-1	few	TRBJ2-3	CSARDWLPTDTQYF
TRBV6-2/TRBV6-3	.	TRBJ2-1	CASSYPLRRHNEQFF
TRBV11-3	many	TRBJ2-2	CASSFRAAGELFF
TRBV12-3/TRBV12-4	few	TRBJ1-5	CASSPRAAVGNQPQHF
TRBV24-1	many	TRBJ2-6	CATSPGQPTSGANVLTF
TRBV15	.	TRBJ2-2	CATSRDQGTPIGELFF
TRBV5-5	many	TRBJ2-5	CASSLLGRETQYF
TRBV7-2	many	TRBJ2-1	CASSSAGGGTYNEQFF
TRBV29-1	.	TRBJ2-7	CSVVGAREFRGGAGYEQYF
TRBV12-3/TRBV12-4	.	TRBJ2-5	CASTTGTGAETQYF
TRBV20-1	many	TRBJ1-2	CSAREGDLNYGYTF
TRBV15	many	TRBJ1-5	CATSRDLEGQKRQPQHF
TRBV7-2	many	TRBJ2-3	CASSFNLEDTQYF
TRBV11-2	.	TRBJ2-3	CASSLEGGQGWAHTDTQYF
TRBV6-1	few	TRBJ2-7	CASSLQGGEDEQYF
TRBV28	.	TRBJ2-7	CASTDPGQGSSYEQYF
TRBV4-3	.	TRBJ2-4	CASSQVSGTSGSMNIQYF
TRBV12-3/TRBV12-4	few	TRBJ2-1	CASSLGQGKPQFF
TRBV6-1	few	TRBJ1-1	CASILQGSTEAFF
TRBV3-1	many	TRBJ2-1	CASSQDSLFPGTRVNEQFF
TRBV27	many	TRBJ2-7	CASSLSAGAYEQYF
TRBV11-3	.	TRBJ2-3	CASSLGPGSTDTQYF
TRBV5-6	.	TRBJ2-3	CASSLVGPTTDTQYF
TRBV7-3	.	TRBJ2-1	CASSTTLYNEQFF
TRBV4-1	few	TRBJ1-6	CASSQVGERLNSPLHF
TRBV4-3	many	TRBJ2-1	CASSQDFGGSGEQFF
TRBV7-9	.	TRBJ2-5	CASSLAQDRGKTQYF